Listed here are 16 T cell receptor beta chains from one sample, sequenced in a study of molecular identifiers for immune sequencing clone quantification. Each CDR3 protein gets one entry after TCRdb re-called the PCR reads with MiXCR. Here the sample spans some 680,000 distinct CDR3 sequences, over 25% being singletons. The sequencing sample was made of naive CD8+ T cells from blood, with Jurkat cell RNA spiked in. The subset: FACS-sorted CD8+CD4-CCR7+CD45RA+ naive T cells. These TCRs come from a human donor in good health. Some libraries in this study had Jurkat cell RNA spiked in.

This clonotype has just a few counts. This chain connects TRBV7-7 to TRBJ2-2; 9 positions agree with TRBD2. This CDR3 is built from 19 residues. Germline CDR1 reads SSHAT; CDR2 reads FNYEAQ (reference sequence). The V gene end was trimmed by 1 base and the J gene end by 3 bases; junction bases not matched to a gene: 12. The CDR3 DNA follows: TGTGCCAGCAGCTTAGACATTAAGCGGGGGGCTGTGGACACCGGGGAGCTGTTTTTT. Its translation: CASSLDIKRGAVDTGELFF.

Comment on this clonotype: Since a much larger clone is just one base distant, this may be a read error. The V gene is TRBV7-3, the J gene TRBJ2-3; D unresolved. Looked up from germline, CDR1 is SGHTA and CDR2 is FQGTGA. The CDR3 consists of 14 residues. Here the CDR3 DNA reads TGTGCCAACAGCTTTCAGTTCCCCACAGATACGCAGTATTTT. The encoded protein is CANSFQFPTDTQYF. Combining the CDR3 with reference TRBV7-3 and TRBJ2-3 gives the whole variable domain GAGVSQTPSNKVTEKGKYVELRCDPISGHTALYWYRQSLGQGPEFLIYFQGTGAADDSGLPNDRFFAVRPEGSVSTLKIQRTERGDSAVYLCANSFQFPTDTQYFGPGTRLTVL.

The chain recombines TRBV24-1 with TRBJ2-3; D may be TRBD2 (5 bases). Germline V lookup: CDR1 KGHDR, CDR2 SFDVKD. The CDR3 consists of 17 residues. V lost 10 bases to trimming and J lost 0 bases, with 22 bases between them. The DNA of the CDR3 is TGTGCCACGCCGACCCCCGGGAAAGAGACTAGCACAGATACGCAGTATTTT. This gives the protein CATPTPGKETSTDTQYF.

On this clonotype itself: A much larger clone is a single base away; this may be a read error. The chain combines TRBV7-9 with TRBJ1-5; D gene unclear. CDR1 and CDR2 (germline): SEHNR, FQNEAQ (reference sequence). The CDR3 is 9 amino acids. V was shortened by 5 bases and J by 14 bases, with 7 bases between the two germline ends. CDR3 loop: CASSRTEHF. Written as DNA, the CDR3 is TGTGCCAGCAGCCGCACCGAGCATTTT.

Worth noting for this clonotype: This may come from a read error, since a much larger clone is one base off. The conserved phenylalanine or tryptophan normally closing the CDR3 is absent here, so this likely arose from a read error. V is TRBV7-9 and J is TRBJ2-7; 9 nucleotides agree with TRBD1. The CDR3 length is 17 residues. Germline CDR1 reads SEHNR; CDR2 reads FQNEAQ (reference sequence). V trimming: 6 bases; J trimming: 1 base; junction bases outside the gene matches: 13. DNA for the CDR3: TGTGCCAGCAGAATAGCCCGGGACAGGGAGCTTTCCTACGAGCAGTACCTC. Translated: CASRIARDRELSYEQYL.

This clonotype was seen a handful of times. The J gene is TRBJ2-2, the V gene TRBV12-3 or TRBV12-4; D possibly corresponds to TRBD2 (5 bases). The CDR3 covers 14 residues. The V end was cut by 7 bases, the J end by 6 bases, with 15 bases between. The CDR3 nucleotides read TGTGCCAGCACATCCCCCGGAGGTCCCGGGGAGCTGTTTTTT. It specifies CASTSPGGPGELFF.

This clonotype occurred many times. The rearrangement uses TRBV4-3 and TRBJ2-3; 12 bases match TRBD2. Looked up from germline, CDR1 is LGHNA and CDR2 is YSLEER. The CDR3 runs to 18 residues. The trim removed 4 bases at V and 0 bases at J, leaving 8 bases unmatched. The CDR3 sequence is CASSLEASGGASTDTQYF. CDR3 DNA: TGCGCCAGCAGCCTGGAGGCTAGCGGGGGGGCCAGCACAGATACGCAGTATTTT.

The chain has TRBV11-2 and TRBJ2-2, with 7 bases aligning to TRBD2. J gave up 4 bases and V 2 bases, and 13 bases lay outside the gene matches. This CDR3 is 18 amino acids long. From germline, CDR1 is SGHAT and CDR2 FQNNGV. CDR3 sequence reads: CASSLYFYTSVVTGELFF. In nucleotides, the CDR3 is TGTGCCAGCAGCTTATATTTTTATACTAGCGTGGTCACCGGGGAGCTGTTTTTT.

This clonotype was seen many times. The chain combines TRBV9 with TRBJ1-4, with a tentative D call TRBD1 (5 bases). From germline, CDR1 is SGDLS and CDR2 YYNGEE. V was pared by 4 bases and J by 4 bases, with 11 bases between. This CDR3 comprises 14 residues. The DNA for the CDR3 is TGTGCCAGCAGCCTCCGCGGGGGTAATGAAAAACTGTTTTTT. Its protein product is CASSLRGGNEKLFF.

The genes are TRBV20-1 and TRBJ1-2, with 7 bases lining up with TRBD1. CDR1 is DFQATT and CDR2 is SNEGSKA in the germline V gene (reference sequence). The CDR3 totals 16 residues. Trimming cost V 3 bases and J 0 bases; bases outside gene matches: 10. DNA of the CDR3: TGCAGTGCTAGGGGGCTCAGAGGGACAGCTAACTATGGCTACACCTTC. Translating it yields CSARGLRGTANYGYTF.

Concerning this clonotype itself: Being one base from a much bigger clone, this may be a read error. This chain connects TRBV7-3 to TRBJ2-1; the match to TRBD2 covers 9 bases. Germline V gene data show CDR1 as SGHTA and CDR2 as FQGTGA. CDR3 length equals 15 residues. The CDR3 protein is CASSLYGTSYNEQLF. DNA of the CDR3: TGTGCCAGCAGCCTTTACGGGACTAGCTACAATGAGCAGCTCTTC.

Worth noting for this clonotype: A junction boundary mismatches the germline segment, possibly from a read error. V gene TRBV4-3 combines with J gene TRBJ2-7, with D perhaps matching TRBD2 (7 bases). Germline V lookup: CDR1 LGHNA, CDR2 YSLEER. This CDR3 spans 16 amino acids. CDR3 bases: TGCGCCAGCAGCCAAGATTCCGGGGGGCTTTCCTACGATCAGTACTTC. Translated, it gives CASSQDSGGLSYDQYF.

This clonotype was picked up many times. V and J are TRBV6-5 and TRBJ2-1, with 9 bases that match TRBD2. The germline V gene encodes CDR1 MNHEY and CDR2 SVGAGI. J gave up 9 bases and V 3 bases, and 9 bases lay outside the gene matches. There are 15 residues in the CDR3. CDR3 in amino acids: CASSYNGRGGTEQFF. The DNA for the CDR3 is TGTGCCAGCAGTTATAATGGGCGGGGGGGCACTGAGCAGTTCTTC.

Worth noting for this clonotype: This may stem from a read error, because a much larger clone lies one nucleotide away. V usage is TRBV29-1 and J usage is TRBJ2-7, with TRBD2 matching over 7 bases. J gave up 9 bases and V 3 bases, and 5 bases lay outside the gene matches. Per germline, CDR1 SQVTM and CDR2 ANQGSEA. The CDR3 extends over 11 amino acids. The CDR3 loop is CSVERGNAQYF. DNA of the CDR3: TGCAGCGTTGAGCGGGGGAACGCGCAGTACTTC.

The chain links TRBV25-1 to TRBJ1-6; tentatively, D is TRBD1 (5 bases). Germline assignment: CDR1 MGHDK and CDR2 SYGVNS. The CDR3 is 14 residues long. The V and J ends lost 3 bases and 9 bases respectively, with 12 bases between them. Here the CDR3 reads CASSDEGLASPLHF. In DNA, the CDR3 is TGTGCCAGCAGTGACGAGGGGTTAGCTTCACCCCTCCACTTT. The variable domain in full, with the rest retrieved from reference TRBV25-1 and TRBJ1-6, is EADIYQTPRYLVIGTGKKITLECSQTMGHDKMYWYQQDPGMELHLIHYSYGVNSTEKGDLSSESTVSRIRTEHFPLTLESARPSHTSQYLCASSDEGLASPLHFGNGTRLTVT.

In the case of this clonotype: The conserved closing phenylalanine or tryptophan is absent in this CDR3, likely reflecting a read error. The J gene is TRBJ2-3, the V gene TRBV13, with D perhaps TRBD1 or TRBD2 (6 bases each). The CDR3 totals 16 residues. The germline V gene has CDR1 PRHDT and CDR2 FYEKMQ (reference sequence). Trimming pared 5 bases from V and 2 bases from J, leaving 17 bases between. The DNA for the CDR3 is TGTGCCAGCAGCCCAAGATGGGGGGCCGTCACAGATACGCAGTATTTA. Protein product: CASSPRWGAVTDTQYL.